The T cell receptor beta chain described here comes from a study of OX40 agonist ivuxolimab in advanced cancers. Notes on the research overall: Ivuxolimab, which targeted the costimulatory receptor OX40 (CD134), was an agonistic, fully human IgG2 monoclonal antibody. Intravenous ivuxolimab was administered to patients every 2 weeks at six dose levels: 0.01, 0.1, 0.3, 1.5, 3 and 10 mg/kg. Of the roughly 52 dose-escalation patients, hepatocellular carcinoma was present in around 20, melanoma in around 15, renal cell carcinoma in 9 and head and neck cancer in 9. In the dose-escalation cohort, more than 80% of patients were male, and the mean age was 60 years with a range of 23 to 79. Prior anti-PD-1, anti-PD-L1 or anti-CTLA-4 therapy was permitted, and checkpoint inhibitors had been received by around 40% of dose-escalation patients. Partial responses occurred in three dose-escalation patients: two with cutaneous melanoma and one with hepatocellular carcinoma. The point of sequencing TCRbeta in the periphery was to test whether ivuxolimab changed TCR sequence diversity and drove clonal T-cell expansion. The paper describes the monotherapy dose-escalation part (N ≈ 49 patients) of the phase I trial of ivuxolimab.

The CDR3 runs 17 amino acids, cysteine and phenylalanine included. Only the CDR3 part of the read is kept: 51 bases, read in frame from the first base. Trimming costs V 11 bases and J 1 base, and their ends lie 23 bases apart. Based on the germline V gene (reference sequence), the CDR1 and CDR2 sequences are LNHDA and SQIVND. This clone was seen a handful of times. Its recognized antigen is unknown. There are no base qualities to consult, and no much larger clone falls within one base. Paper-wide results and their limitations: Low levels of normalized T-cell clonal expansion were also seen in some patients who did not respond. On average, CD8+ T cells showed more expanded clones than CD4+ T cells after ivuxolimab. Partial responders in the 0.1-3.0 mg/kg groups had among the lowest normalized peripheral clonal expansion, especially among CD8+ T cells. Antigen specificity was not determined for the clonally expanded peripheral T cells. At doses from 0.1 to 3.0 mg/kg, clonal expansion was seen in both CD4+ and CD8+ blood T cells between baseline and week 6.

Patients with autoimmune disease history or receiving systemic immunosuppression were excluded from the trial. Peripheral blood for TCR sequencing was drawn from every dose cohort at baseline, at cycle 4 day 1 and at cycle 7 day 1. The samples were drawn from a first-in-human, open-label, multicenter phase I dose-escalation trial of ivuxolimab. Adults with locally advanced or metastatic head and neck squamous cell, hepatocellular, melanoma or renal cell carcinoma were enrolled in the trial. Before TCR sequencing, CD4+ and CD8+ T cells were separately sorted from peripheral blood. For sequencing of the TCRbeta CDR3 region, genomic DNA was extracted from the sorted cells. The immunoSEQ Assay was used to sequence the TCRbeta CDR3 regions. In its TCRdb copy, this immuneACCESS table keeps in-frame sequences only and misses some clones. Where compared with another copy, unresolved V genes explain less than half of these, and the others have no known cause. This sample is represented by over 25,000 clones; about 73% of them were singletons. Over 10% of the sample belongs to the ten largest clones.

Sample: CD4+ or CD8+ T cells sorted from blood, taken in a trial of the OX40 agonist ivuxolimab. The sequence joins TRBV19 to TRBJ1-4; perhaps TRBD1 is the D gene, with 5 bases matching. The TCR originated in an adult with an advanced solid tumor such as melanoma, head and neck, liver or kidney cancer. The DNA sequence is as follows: TGTGCCGGACGAACCGGGGGTAGGAAAAAAACTAATGAAAAACTGTTTTTT. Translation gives CAGRTGGRKKTNEKLFF.